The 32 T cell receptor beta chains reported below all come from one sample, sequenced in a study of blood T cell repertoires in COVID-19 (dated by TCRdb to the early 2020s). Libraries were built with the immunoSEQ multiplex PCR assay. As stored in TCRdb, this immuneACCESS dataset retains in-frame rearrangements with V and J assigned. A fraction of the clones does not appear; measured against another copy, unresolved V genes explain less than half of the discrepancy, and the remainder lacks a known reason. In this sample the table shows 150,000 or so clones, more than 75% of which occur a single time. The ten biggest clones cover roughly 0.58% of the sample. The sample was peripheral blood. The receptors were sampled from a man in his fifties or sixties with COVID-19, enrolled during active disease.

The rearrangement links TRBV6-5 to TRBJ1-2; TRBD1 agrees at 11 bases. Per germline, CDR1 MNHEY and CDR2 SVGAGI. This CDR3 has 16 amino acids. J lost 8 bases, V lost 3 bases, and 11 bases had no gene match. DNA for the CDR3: TGTGCCAGCAGTTATTGGTCCGGACAGGGGGCGCGAGGCTACACCTTC. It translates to CASSYWSGQGARGYTF.

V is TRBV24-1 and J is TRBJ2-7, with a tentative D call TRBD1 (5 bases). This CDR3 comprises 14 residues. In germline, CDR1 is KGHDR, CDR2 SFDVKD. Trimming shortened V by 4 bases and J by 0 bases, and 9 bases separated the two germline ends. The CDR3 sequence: CATSDGHSSYEQYF. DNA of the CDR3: TGTGCCACCAGTGACGGACATAGCTCCTACGAGCAGTACTTC.

In DNA, the CDR3 is TGTGCCAGCAGCAGCAGGACTAGCTCGGGTGAGCAGTTCTTC. Translation gives CASSSRTSSGEQFF. The chain uses TRBV11-2 and TRBJ2-1; 8 bases fit TRBD2. V was pared by 5 bases and J by 9 bases, with 9 bases of the junction left unmatched. CDR3 size: 14 residues. Germline lookup yields CDR1 SGHAT and CDR2 FQNNGV.

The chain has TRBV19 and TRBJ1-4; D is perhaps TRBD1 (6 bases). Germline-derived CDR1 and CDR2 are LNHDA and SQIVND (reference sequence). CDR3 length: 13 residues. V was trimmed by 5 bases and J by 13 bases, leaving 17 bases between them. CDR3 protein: CASSELQAGALFF. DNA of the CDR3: TGTGCCAGTAGTGAGCTTCAGGCGGGGGCACTGTTTTTT.

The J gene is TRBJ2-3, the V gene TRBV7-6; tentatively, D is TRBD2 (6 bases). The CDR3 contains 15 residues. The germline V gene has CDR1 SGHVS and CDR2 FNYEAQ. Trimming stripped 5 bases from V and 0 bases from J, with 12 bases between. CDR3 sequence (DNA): TGTGCCAGCAGCCGCGGAGGGCCAAGCACAGATACGCAGTATTTT. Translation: CASSRGGPSTDTQYF.

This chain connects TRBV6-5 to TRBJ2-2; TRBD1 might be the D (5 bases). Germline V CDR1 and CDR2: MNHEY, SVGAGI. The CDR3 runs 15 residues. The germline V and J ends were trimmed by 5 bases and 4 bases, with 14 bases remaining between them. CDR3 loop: CASSTPARGTGELFF. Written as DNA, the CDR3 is TGTGCCAGCAGTACCCCGGCTAGGGGCACCGGGGAGCTGTTTTTT.

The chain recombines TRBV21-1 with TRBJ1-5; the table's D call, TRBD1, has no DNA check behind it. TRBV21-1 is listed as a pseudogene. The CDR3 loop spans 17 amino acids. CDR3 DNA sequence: TGTGCCAGCAGCAAATGTTGGTCGGACAGACCCAATCAGCCCCAGCATTTT. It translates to CASSKCWSDRPNQPQHF.

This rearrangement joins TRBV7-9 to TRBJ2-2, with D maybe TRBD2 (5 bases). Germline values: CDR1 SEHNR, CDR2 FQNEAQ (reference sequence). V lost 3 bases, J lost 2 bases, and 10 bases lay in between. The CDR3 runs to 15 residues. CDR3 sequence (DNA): TGTGCCAGCAGCTTTAGGACTCAAAACACCGGGGAGCTGTTTTTT. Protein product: CASSFRTQNTGELFF.

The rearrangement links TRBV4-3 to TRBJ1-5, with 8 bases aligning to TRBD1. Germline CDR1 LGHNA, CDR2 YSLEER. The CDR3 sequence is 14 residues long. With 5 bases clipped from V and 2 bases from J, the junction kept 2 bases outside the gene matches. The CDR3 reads CASSSDRGNQPQHF. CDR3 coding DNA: TGCGCCAGCAGCTCGGACAGGGGCAATCAGCCCCAGCATTTT.

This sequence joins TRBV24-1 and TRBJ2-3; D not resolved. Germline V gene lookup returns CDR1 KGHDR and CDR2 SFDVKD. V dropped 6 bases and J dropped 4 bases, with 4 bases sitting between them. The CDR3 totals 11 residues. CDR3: CATSRADTQYF. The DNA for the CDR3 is TGTGCCACCAGTCGGGCAGATACGCAGTATTTT.

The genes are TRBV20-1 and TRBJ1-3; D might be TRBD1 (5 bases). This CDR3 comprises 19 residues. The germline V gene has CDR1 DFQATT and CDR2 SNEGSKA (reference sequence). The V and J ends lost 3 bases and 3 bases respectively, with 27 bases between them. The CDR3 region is CSASRVRGSGRTGGNTIYF. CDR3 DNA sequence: TGCAGTGCTAGTAGGGTCCGCGGGTCAGGGAGGACTGGTGGAAACACCATATATTTT.

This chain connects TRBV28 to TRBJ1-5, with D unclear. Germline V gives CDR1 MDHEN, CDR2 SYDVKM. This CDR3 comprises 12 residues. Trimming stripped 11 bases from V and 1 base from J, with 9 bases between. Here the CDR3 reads CAAGYSNQPQHF. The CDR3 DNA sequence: TGTGCCGCCGGGTACAGCAATCAGCCCCAGCATTTT.

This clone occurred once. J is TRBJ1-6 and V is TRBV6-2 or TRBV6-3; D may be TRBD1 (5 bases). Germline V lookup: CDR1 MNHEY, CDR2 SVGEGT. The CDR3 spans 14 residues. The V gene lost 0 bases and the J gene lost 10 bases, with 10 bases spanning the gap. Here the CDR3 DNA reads TGTGCCAGCAGTTACTCGGGGGGGGGATCACCCCTCCACTTT. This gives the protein CASSYSGGGSPLHF.

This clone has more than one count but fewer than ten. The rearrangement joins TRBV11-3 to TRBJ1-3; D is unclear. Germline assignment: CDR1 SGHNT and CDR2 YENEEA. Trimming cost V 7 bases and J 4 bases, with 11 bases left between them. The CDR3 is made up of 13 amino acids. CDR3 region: CASTPQYGNTIYF. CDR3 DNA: TGTGCCAGCACCCCACAGTACGGAAACACCATATATTTT.

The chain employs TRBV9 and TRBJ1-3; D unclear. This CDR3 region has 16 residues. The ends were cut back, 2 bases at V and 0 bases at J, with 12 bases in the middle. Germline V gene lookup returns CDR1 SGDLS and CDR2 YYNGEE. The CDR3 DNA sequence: TGTGCCAGCAGCGTGGCAGTCAACCCCTCTGGAAACACCATATATTTT. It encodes CASSVAVNPSGNTIYF. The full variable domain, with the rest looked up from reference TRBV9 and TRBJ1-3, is DSGVTQTPKHLITATGQRVTLRCSPRSGDLSVYWYQQSLDQGLQFLIQYYNGEERAKGNILERFSAQQFPDLHSELNLSSLELGDSALYFCASSVAVNPSGNTIYFGEGSWLTVV.

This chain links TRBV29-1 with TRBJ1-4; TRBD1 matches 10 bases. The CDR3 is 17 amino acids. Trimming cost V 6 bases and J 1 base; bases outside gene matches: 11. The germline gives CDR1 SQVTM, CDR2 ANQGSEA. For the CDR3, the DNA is TGCAGCGTACCTGGACAGGGGGAAGAGATAACTAATGAAAAACTGTTTTTT. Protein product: CSVPGQGEEITNEKLFF.

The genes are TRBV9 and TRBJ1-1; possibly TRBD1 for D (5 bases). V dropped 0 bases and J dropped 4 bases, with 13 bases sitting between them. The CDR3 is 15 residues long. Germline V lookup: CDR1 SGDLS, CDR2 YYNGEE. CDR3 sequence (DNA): TGTGCCAGCAGCGTAGCTCCGACAGTGGCCACTGAAGCTTTCTTT. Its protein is CASSVAPTVATEAFF.

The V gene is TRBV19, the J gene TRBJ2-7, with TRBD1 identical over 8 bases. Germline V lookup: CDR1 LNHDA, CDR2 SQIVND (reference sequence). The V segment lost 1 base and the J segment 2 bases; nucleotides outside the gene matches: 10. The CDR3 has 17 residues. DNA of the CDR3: TGTGCCAGTAGTATAGTTCCCGGGACAGGAAAAACCTACGAGCAGTACTTC. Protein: CASSIVPGTGKTYEQYF.

Here the CDR3 DNA reads TGTGCCAGCAGCCAGAACTCTGGAAACACCATATATTTT. Its translation: CASSQNSGNTIYF. The chain employs TRBV12-3 or TRBV12-4 and TRBJ1-3; no definite D call. The CDR3 totals 13 residues. Trimming cost V 6 bases and J 0 bases, with 6 bases left between them.

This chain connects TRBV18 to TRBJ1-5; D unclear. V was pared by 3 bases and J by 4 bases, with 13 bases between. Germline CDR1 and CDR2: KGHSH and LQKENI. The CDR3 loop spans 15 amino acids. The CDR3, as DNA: TGTGCCAGCTCACCTTCGGAGGGAAGGAATCAGCCCCAGCATTTT. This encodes CASSPSEGRNQPQHF.

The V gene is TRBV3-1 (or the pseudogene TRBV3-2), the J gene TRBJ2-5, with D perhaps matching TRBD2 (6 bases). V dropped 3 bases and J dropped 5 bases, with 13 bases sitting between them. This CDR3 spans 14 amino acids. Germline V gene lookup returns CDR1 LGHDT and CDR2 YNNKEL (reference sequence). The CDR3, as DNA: TGTGCCAGCAGCCACACGGGAGCGGGCGAGACCCAGTACTTC. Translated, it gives CASSHTGAGETQYF.

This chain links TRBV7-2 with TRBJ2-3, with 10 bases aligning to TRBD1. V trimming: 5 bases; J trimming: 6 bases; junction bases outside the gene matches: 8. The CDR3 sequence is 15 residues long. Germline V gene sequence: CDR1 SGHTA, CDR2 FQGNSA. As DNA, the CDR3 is TGTGCCAGCAGCCCTGGGACAGGGGTATGGGATACGCAGTATTTT. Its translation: CASSPGTGVWDTQYF.

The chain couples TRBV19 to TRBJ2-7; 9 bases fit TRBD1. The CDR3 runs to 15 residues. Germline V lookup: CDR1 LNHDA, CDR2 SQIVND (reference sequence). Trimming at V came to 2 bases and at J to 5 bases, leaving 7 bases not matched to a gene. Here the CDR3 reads CASSIRRTGEDEQYF. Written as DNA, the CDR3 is TGTGCCAGTAGTATAAGGAGGACAGGGGAGGACGAGCAGTACTTC.

This chain's CDR3 is CASSVLQGSGNTIYF. The CDR3 DNA reads as TGTGCCAGCAGCGTACTACAGGGAAGTGGAAACACCATATATTTT. V is TRBV9 and J is TRBJ1-3; D may be TRBD1 (6 bases). This CDR3 has 15 amino acids. V lost 1 base and J lost 3, with 11 bases in between. The germline CDR1 and CDR2 sequences are SGDLS and YYNGEE.

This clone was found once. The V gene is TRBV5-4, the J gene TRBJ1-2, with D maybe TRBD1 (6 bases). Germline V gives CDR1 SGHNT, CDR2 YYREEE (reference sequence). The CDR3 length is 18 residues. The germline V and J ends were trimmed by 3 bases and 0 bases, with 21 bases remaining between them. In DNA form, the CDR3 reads TGTGCCAGCAGCTATCCCGGACAGACCCTTCCTTCTAACTATGGCTACACCTTC. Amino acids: CASSYPGQTLPSNYGYTF.

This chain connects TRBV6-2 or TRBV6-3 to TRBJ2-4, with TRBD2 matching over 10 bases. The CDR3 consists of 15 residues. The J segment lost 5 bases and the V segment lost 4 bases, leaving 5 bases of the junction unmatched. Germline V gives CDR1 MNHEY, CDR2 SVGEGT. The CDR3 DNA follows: TGTGCCAGCAGTTTGGCTAGCGGGGGACAAAACATTCAGTACTTC. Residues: CASSLASGGQNIQYF.

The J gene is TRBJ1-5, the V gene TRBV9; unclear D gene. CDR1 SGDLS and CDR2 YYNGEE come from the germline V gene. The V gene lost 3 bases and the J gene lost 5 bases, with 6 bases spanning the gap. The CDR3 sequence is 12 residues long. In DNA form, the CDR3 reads TGTGCCAGCAGCGGAGGGTATCAGCCCCAGCATTTT. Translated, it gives CASSGGYQPQHF.

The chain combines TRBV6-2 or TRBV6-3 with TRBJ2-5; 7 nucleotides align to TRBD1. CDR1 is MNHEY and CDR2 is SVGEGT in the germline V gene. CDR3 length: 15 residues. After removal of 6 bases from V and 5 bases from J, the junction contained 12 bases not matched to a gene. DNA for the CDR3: TGTGCCAGCAGGCCTGCCGACAGGGAAATTGAGACCCAGTACTTC. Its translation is CASRPADREIETQYF.

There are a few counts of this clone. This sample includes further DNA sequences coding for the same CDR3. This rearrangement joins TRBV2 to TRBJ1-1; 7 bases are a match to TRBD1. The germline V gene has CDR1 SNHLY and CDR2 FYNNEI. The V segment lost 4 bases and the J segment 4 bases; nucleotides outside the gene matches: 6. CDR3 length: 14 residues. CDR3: CASSADRVGTEAFF. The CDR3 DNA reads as TGTGCCAGCAGTGCAGACAGGGTCGGCACTGAAGCTTTCTTT.

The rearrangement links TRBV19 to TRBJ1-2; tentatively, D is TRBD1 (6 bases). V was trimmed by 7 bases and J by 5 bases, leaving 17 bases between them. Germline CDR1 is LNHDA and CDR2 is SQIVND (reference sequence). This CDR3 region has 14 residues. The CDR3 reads CASISQGSAYGYTF. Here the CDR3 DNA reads TGTGCCAGTATTTCGCAGGGGTCGGCGTATGGCTACACCTTC.

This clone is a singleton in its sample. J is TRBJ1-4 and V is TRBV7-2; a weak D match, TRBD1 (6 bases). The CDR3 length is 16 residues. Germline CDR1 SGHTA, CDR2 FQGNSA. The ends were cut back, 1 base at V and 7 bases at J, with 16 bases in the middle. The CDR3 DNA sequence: TGTGCCAGCAGCTTAGGCTTCGGGGGGCGTACTGAAAAACTGTTTTTT. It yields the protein CASSLGFGGRTEKLFF.

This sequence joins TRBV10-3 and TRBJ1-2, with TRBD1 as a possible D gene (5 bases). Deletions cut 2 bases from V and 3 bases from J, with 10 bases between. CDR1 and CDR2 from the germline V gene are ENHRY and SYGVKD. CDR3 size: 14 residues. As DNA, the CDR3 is TGTGCCATCAGTGAGGGGGCAGGGCACTATGGCTACACCTTC. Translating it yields CAISEGAGHYGYTF.